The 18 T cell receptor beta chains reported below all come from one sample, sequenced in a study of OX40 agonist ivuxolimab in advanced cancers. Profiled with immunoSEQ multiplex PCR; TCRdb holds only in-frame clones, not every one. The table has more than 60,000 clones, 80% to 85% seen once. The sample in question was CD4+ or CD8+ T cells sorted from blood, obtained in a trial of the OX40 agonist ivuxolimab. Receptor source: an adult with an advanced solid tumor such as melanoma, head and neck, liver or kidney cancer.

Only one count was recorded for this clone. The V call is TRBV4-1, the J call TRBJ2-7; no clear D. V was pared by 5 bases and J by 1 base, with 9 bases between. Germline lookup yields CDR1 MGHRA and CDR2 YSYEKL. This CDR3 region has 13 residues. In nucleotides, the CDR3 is TGCGCCAGCAGCGCTAGACCTTCCTACGAGCAGTACTTC. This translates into CASSARPSYEQYF.

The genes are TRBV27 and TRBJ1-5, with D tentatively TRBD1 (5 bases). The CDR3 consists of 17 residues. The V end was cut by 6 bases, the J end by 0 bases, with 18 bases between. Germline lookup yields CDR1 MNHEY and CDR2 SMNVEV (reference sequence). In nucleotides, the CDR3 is TGTGCCAGCAGAGGGAGTGGGGGGATCTATAGCAATCAGCCCCAGCATTTT. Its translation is CASRGSGGIYSNQPQHF.

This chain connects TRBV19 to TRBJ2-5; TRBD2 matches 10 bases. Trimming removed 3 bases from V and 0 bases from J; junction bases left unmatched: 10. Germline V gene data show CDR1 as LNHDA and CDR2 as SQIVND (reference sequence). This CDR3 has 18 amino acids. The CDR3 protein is CASSIQITSGANQETQYF. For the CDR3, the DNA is TGTGCCAGTAGTATCCAGATTACTAGCGGGGCCAACCAAGAGACCCAGTACTTC.

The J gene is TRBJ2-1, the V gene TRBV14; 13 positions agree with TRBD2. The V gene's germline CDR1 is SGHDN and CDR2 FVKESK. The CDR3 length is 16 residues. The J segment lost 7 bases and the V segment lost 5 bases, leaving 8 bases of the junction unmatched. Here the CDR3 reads CASSLLAGGPRNEQFF. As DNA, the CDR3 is TGTGCCAGCAGCTTACTAGCGGGAGGGCCTCGGAATGAGCAGTTCTTC. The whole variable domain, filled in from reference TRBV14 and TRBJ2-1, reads EAGVTQFPSHSVIEKGQTVTLRCDPISGHDNLYWYRRVMGKEIKFLLHFVKESKQDESGMPNNRFLAERTGGTYSTLKVQPAELEDSGVYFCASSLLAGGPRNEQFFGPGTRLTVL.

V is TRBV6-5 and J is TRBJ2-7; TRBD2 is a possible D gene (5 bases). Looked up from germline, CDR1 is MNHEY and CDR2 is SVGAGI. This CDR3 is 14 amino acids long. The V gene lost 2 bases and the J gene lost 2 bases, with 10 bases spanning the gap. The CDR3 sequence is CASSYRRAPYEQYF. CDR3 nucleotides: TGTGCCAGCAGTTACAGGCGGGCCCCCTACGAGCAGTACTTC.

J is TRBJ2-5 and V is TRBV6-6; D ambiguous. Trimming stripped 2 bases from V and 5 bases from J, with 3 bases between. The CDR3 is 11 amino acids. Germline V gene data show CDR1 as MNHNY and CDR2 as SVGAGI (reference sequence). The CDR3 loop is CASSYIETQYF. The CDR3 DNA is TGTGCCAGCAGTTACATTGAGACCCAGTACTTC.

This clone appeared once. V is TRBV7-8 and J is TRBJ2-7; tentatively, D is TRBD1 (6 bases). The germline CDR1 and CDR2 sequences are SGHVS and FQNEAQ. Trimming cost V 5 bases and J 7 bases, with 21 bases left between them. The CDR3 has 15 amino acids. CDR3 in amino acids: CASSTRGVGAEEQYF. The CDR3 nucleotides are TGTGCCAGCAGCACCCGAGGAGTGGGGGCGGAGGAGCAGTACTTC.

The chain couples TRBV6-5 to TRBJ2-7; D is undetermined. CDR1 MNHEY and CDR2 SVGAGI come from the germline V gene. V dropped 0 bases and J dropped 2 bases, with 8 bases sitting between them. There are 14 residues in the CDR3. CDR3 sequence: CASSYSAGTYEQYF. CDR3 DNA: TGTGCCAGCAGTTACTCGGCAGGTACCTACGAGCAGTACTTC.

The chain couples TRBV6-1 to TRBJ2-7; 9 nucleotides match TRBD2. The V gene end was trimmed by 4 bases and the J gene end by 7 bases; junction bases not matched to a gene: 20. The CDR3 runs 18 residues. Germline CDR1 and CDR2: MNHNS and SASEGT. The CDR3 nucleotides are TGTGCCAGCAGTGTTCGACAGCCGGATAGCGGGGGCTCCCTGGAGCAGTACTTC. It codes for CASSVRQPDSGGSLEQYF.

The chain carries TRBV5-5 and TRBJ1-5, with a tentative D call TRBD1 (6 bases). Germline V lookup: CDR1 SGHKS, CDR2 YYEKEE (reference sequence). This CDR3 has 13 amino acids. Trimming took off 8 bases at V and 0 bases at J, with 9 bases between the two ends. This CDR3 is CASAQGSNQPQHF. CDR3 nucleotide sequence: TGTGCCAGTGCACAGGGTAGCAATCAGCCCCAGCATTTT.

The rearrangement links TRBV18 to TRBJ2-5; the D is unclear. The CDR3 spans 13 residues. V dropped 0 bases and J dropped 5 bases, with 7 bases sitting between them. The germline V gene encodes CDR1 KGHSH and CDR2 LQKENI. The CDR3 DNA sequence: TGTGCCAGCTCACCACCAGTGACGGAGACCCAGTACTTC. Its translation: CASSPPVTETQYF. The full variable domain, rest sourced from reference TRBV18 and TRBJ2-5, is NAGVMQNPRHLVRRRGQEARLRCSPMKGHSHVYWYRQLPEEGLKFMVYLQKENIIDESGMPKERFSAEFPKEGPSILRIQQVVRGDSAAYFCASSPPVTETQYFGPGTRLLVL.

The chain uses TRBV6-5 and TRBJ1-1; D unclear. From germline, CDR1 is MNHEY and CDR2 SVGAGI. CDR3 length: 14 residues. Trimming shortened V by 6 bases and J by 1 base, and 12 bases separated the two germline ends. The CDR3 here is CASSRTQWNTEAFF. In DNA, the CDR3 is TGTGCCAGCAGCCGCACTCAATGGAACACTGAAGCTTTCTTT.

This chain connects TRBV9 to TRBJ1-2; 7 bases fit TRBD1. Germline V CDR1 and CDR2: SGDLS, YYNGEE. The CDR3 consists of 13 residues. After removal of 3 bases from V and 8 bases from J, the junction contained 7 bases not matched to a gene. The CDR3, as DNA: TGTGCCAGCAGCGGCCGGGGACAGCCGGGCTACACCTTC. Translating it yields CASSGRGQPGYTF.

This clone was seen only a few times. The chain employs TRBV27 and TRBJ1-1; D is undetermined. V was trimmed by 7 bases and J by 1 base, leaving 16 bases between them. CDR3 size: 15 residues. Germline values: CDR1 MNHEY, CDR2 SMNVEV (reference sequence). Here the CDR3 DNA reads TGTGCCAGCAAGTCGGAGAGACTGAGGAACACTGAAGCTTTCTTT. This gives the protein CASKSERLRNTEAFF.

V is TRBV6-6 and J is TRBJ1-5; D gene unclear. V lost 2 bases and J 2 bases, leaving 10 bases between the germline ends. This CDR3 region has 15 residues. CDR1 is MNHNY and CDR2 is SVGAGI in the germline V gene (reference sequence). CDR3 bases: TGTGCCAGCAGTTACGCAGGAGAGGGCAATCAGCCCCAGCATTTT. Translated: CASSYAGEGNQPQHF.

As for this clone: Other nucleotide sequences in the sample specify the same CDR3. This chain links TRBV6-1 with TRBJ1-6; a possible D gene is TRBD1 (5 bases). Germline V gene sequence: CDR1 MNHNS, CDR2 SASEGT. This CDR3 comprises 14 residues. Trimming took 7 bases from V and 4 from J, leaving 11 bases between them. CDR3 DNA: TGTGCCAGCACCCTCGGGGGGTATAATTCACCCCTCCACTTT. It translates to CASTLGGYNSPLHF.

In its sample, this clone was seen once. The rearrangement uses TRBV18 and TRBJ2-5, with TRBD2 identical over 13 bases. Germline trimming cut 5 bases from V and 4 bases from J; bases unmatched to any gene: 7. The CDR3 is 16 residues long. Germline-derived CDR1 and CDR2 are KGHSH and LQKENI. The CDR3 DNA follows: TGTGCCAGCTCAGCAGGACTAGCGGGAGTAGGAGAGACCCAGTACTTC. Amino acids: CASSAGLAGVGETQYF.

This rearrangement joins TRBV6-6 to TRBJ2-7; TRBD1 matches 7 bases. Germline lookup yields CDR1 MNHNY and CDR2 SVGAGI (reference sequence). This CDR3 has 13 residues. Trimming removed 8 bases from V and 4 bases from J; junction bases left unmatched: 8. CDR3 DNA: TGTGCCAGCGCCCGGGACAGCTTTTACGAGCAGTACTTC. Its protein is CASARDSFYEQYF.